Sequencing of this T cell receptor beta chain was carried out in a study of graft-versus-host responses after intestinal transplantation. Turning to the study itself: Transplants were multivisceral, liver-intestinal, or isolated intestinal. Recipients were all induced with anti-thymocyte globulin, then given tacrolimus and steroids for 3 to 4 years. Study results and caveats: GvH clonotypes were identified within recipient marrow, with a subset emerging first in ileum or blood. Allografts from individuals with graft-donor T cell macrochimerism displayed high graft-versus-host to host-versus-graft clonal ratios.

Repertoires were generated with immunoSEQ multiplex PCR, while TCRdb's copy carries only in-frame clones and drops some. The sample has 93,000 or so clones, approximately 94% seen once. V trimming: 1 base; J trimming: 2 bases; junction bases outside the gene matches: 6. Germline V gives CDR1 SGHRS, CDR2 YFSETQ. The CDR3 is 15 residues long. With regard to this clone: Its antigen is unidentified.

The chain links TRBV5-1 to TRBJ2-7; TRBD1 matches 7 bases. This TCR came from a human donor who received an intestinal transplant. Source: unstimulated CD8+ T cells sorted from spleen or lymph node cells, taken before intestinal transplant. The CDR3 nucleotides are TGCGCCAGCAGCTTGAGTAACAGGGGAACCTACGAGCAGTACTTC. Protein sequence: CASSLSNRGTYEQYF.